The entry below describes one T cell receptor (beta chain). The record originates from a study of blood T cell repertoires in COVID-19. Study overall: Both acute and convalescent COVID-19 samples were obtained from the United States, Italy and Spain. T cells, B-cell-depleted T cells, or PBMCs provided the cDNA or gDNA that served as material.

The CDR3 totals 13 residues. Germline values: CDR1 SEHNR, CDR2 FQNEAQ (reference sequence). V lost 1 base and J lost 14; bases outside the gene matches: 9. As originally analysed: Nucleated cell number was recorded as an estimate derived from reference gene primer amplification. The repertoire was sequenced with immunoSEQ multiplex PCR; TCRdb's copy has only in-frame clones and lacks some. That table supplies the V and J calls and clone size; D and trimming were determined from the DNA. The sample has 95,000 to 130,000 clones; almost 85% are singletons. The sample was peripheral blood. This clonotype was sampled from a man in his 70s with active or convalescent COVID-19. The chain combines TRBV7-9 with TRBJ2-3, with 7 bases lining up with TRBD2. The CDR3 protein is CASSLDDKGLLYF. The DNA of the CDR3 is TGTGCCAGCAGCTTAGACGATAAGGGACTATTGTATTTT.